This T cell receptor (beta chain) was sequenced in a study of T cell responses to AZD1222 COVID-19 vaccine. A word on this clone: The antigen remains undetermined.

Sequenced by immunoSEQ multiplex PCR; TCRdb stores in-frame clones only, minus some. There are over 150,000 clones in the sample; around nine tenths occur only once, and 4% to 4.5% lies in the top ten. Researchers grouped second doses given at about 4 or about 12 weeks into one pool. Whole-study findings and limits: The donor cohort was predominantly white British with a female majority, and clonal diversity may have been underestimated. Repertoires were obtained solely post-peak T cell response.

The sequences come from peripheral blood, collected 28 days after the second AZD1222 dose. This TCR came from an adult who received the AZD1222 COVID-19 vaccine.

CDR3 DNA sequence: TGTGCCAGCAGCTTATCTGGGAGCTCCTATAATTCACCCCTCCACTTT. Translated, it gives CASSLSGSSYNSPLHF. The chain carries TRBV5-4 and TRBJ1-6; no definite D call. Germline V lookup: CDR1 SGHNT, CDR2 YYREEE (reference sequence). The V end was cut by 2 bases, the J end by 0 bases, with 9 bases between. The CDR3 is 16 amino acids.